This is a list of T cell receptor beta chains from one sample in a study of cytotoxic CD8 clonotypes in ibrutinib-treated CLL. The assay was immunoSEQ multiplex PCR, and TCRdb's table has in-frame clones only and misses some. The sample has around 15,000 clones; approximately 67% are singletons. Sequences were derived from PBMCs, sampled before ibrutinib treatment. Receptors originate from a human donor with chronic lymphocytic leukemia. Both conserved end residues are part of each CDR3. Each record gives: clone size, J gene, V gene, CDR3 protein. The listing skips clone size in some rows; elsewhere it reads once, few, many or a size class.

clone size: few; J gene: TRBJ2-2; V gene: TRBV27; CDR3 protein: CASSRAGTGELFF
clone size: -; J gene: TRBJ1-1; V gene: TRBV7-3; CDR3 protein: CASSYGLTNTEAFF
clone size: -; J gene: TRBJ2-6; V gene: TRBV10-1; CDR3 protein: CASGSLAVSGANVLTF
clone size: -; J gene: TRBJ2-7; V gene: TRBV30; CDR3 protein: CAWSPPGWPYEQYF
clone size: -; J gene: TRBJ2-1; V gene: TRBV19; CDR3 protein: CASRKLAGVSYNEQFF
clone size: -; J gene: TRBJ2-7; V gene: TRBV5-4; CDR3 protein: CASSFLGADEQYF
clone size: -; J gene: TRBJ2-1; V gene: TRBV2; CDR3 protein: CASRDEQLLPVYRDRVRNEQFF
clone size: -; J gene: TRBJ2-2; V gene: TRBV13; CDR3 protein: CASSLGGKAGELFF
clone size: medium-sized; J gene: TRBJ1-2; V gene: TRBV7-9; CDR3 protein: CASSLDGIYGYTF
clone size: -; J gene: TRBJ2-1; V gene: TRBV5-1; CDR3 protein: CASSLGTGGLNEQFF
clone size: -; J gene: TRBJ2-1; V gene: TRBV6-6; CDR3 protein: CASISAGTHYNEQFF
clone size: -; J gene: TRBJ2-7; V gene: TRBV9; CDR3 protein: CASSPSTPYEQYF
clone size: -; J gene: TRBJ1-1; V gene: TRBV6-6; CDR3 protein: CASSYSIRQEAFF
clone size: few; J gene: TRBJ1-1; V gene: TRBV19; CDR3 protein: CASSMGQGVNTEAFF
clone size: -; J gene: TRBJ2-5; V gene: TRBV9; CDR3 protein: CASSVDRGSGTQYF
clone size: -; J gene: TRBJ2-7; V gene: TRBV25-1; CDR3 protein: CASSLGGSDEQYF
clone size: few; J gene: TRBJ1-1; V gene: TRBV11-3; CDR3 protein: CASSLGTGTEAFF
clone size: -; J gene: TRBJ1-4; V gene: TRBV5-1; CDR3 protein: CASSWARDSSNEKLFF
clone size: medium-sized; J gene: TRBJ1-5; V gene: TRBV7-8; CDR3 protein: CASSFEAGTGNQPQHF
clone size: large; J gene: TRBJ1-1; V gene: TRBV9; CDR3 protein: CASSGSNTEAFF
clone size: few; J gene: TRBJ2-2; V gene: TRBV5-1; CDR3 protein: CASSGTPGGTGELFF
clone size: few; J gene: TRBJ2-2; V gene: TRBV7-3; CDR3 protein: CASSTDNTGELFF
clone size: few; J gene: TRBJ1-1; V gene: TRBV2; CDR3 protein: CASRERVNTEAFF
clone size: once; J gene: TRBJ1-3; V gene: TRBV4-1; CDR3 protein: CASSRRGLHSGNTIYF
clone size: -; J gene: TRBJ1-1; V gene: TRBV2; CDR3 protein: CASRIFMNTEAFF
clone size: -; J gene: TRBJ2-7; V gene: TRBV6-6; CDR3 protein: CASSYKGQGTYEQYF
clone size: few; J gene: TRBJ1-2; V gene: TRBV7-2; CDR3 protein: CASSAEHRADYGYTF
clone size: -; J gene: TRBJ1-1; V gene: TRBV2; CDR3 protein: CASSPYGDAFF
clone size: -; J gene: TRBJ1-5; V gene: TRBV7-2; CDR3 protein: CASSLAFSGSPQHF
clone size: -; J gene: TRBJ2-1; V gene: TRBV7-2; CDR3 protein: CASRIAGGLVVDEQFF
clone size: -; J gene: TRBJ1-3; V gene: TRBV5-1; CDR3 protein: CASSPKAGAGNTIYF
clone size: few; J gene: TRBJ1-3; V gene: TRBV5-1; CDR3 protein: CASSFYSGNTIYF
clone size: -; J gene: TRBJ2-7; V gene: TRBV18; CDR3 protein: CASSPGRSTSSYEQYF
clone size: few; J gene: TRBJ1-3; V gene: TRBV30; CDR3 protein: CAWSGVGNTIYF
clone size: -; J gene: TRBJ2-7; V gene: TRBV9; CDR3 protein: CASSAQGQPYEQYF
clone size: -; J gene: TRBJ2-7; V gene: TRBV7-3; CDR3 protein: CASSISGGSYEQYF
clone size: -; J gene: TRBJ1-2; V gene: TRBV25-1; CDR3 protein: CASSEVTGGGYTF
clone size: -; J gene: TRBJ1-2; V gene: TRBV7-4; CDR3 protein: CASSLDPSGGYTF
clone size: -; J gene: TRBJ1-1; V gene: TRBV29-1; CDR3 protein: CSVEMQGTMNTEAFF
clone size: few; J gene: TRBJ1-2; V gene: TRBV29-1; CDR3 protein: CSVVGEGGYGYTF
clone size: few; J gene: TRBJ2-1; V gene: TRBV18; CDR3 protein: CASSPDGGRYNEQFF
clone size: -; J gene: TRBJ2-7; V gene: TRBV28; CDR3 protein: CASAGSFYEQYF
clone size: -; J gene: TRBJ2-7; V gene: TRBV18; CDR3 protein: CASSHATGKAYEQYF
clone size: -; J gene: TRBJ1-1; V gene: TRBV6-6; CDR3 protein: CASSYSGGAAFF
clone size: few; J gene: TRBJ2-3; V gene: TRBV9; CDR3 protein: CASSVASGGNTDTQYF